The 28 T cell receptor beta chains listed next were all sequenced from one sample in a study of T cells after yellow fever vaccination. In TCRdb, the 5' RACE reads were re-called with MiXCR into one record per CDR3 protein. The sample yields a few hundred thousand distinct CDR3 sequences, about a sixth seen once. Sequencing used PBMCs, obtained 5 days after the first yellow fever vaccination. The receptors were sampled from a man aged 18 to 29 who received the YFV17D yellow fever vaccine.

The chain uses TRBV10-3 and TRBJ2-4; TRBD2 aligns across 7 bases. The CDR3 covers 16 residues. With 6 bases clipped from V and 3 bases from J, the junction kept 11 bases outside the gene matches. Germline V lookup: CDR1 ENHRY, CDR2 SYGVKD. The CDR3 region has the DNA TGTGCCATCAGCACTGGGGGGGGGGGAGGCAAAAACATTCAGTACTTC. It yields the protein CAISTGGGGGKNIQYF.

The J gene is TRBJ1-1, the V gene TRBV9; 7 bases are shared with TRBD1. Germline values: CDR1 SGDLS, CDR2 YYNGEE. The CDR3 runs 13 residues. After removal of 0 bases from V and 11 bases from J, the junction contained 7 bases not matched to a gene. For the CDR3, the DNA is TGTGCCAGCAGCGTAGCCTCTGACAGGGCGGCTTTCTTT. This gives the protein CASSVASDRAAFF.

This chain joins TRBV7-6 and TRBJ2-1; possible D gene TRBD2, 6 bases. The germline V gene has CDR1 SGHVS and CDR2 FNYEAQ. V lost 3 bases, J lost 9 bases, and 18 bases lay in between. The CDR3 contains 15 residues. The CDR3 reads CASSFGSAGRGEQFF. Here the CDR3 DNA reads TGTGCCAGCAGCTTCGGATCGGCGGGACGGGGTGAGCAGTTCTTC.

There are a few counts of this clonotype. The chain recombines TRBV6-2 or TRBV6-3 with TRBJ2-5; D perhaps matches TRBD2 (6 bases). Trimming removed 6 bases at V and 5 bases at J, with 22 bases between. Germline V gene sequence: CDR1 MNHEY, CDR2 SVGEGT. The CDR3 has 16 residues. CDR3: CASRPIPRLDLETQYF. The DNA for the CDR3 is TGTGCCAGCAGACCAATACCTCGACTAGATCTGGAGACCCAGTACTTC.

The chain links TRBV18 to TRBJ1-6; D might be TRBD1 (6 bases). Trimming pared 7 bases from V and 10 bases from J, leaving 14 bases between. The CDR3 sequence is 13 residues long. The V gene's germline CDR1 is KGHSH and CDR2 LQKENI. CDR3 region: CASFHREGSPLHF. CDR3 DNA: TGTGCCAGCTTCCACAGGGAAGGATCACCCCTCCACTTT.

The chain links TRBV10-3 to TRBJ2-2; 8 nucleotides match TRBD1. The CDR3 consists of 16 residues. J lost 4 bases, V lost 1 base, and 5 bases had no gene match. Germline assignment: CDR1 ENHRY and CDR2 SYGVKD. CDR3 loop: CAISELAGGFTGELFF. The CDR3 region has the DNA TGTGCCATCAGTGAGTTGGCAGGGGGCTTCACCGGGGAGCTGTTTTTT.

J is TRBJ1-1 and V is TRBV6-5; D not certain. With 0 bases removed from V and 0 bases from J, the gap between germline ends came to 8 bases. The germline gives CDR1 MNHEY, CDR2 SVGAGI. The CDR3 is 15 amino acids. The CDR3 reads CASSYSWAMNTEAFF. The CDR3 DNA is TGTGCCAGCAGTTACTCGTGGGCCATGAACACTGAAGCTTTCTTT.

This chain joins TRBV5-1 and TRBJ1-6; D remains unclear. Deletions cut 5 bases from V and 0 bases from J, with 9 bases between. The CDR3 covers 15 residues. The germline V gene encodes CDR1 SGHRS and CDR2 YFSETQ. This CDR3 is CASRPEYSYNSPLHF. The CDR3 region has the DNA TGCGCCAGCAGGCCGGAGTACTCCTATAATTCACCCCTCCACTTT.

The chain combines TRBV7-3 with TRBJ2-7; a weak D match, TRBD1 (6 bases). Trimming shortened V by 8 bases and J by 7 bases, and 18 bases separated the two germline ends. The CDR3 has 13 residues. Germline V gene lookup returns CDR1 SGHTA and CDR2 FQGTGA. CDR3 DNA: TGTGCCAGCTCTCCAGGGGCGTTGGGTGAGCAGTACTTC. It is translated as CASSPGALGEQYF.

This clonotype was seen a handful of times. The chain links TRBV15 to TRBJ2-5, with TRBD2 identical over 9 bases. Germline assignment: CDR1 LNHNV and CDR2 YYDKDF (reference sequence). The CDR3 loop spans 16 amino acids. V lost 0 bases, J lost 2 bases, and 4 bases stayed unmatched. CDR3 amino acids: CATSRDRLAGQETQYF. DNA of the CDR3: TGTGCCACCAGCAGAGATCGTCTAGCGGGGCAAGAGACCCAGTACTTC.

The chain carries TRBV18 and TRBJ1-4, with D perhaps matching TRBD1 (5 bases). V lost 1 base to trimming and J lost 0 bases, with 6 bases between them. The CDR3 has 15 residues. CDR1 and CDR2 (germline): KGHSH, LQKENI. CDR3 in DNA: TGTGCCAGCTCACCACGGGGGGCAACTAATGAAAAACTGTTTTTT. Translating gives CASSPRGATNEKLFF.

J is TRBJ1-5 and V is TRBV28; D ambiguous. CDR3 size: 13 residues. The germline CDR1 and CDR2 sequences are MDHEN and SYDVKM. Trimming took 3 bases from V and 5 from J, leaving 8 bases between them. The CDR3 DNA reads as TGTGCCAGCAGTTTGGTAACTTATCAGCCCCAGCATTTT. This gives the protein CASSLVTYQPQHF.

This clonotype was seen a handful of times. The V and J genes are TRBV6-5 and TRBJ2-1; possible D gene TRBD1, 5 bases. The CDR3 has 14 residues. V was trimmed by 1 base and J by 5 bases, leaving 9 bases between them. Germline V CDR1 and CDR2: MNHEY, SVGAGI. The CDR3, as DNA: TGTGCCAGCAGTTACTGGGGCAGAAACAATGAGCAGTTCTTC. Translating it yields CASSYWGRNNEQFF.

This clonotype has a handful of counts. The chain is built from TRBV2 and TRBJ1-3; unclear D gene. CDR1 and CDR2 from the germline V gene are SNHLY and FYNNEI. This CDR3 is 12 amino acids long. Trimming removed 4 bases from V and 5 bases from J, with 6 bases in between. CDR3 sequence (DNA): TGTGCCAGCAGTGTGACGAGAAACACCATATATTTT. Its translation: CASSVTRNTIYF.

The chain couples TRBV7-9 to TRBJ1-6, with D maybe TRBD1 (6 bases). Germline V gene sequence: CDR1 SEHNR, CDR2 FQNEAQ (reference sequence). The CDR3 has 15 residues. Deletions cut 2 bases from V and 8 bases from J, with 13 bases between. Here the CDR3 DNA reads TGTGCCAGCAGCTTACAACAGGGAGGGGATTCACCCCTCCACTTT. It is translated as CASSLQQGGDSPLHF.

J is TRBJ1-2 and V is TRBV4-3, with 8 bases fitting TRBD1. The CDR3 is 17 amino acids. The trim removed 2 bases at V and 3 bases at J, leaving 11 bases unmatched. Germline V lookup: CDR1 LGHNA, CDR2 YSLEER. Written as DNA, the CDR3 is TGCGCCAGCAGCCAACCCCGGGACAGGCCGAGGGACTATGGCTACACCTTC. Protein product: CASSQPRDRPRDYGYTF.

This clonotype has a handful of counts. The CDR3 protein is CASSSLFTTSNTEAFF. Written as DNA, the CDR3 is TGCGCCAGCAGCTCCCTGTTCACTACCTCGAACACTGAAGCTTTCTTT. The chain uses TRBV5-1 and TRBJ1-1, with D uncertain. Trimming took 3 bases from V and 1 from J, leaving 16 bases between them. The CDR3 is made up of 16 amino acids. Per the germline V gene, CDR1 is SGHRS and CDR2 is YFSETQ.

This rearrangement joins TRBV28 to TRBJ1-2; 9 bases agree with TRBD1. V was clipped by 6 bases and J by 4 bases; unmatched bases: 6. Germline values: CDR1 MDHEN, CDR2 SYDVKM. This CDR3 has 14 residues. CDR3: CASRPQGAPYGYTF. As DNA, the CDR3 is TGTGCCAGCAGACCACAGGGGGCCCCCTATGGCTACACCTTC.

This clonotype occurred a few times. The CDR3 DNA is TGCGCCAGCAGCTTGGATTGGGGCCTGGACACTGAAGCTTTCTTT. Residues: CASSLDWGLDTEAFF. The genes are TRBV5-1 and TRBJ1-1; tentatively, D is TRBD1 (5 bases). Germline values: CDR1 SGHRS, CDR2 YFSETQ. CDR3 length equals 15 residues. Trimming took 0 bases from V and 3 from J, leaving 12 bases between them.

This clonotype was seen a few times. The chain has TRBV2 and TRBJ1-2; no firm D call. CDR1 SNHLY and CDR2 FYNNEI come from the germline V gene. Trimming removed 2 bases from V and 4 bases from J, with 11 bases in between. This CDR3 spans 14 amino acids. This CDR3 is CASSETAPFYGYTF. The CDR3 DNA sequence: TGTGCCAGCAGTGAAACAGCTCCATTCTATGGCTACACCTTC. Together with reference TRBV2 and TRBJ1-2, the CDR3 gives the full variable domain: EPEVTQTPSHQVTQMGQEVILRCVPISNHLYFYWYRQILGQKVEFLVSFYNNEISEKSEIFDDQFSVERPDGSNFTLKIRSTKLEDSAMYFCASSETAPFYGYTFGSGTRLTVV.

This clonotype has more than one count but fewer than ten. The CDR3 coding sequence is TGCGCCAGCAGCCAAGAAAAGTCAGTCGGCTACACCTTC. Residues: CASSQEKSVGYTF. This sequence joins TRBV4-3 and TRBJ1-2; D is uncertain. Germline CDR1 and CDR2: LGHNA and YSLEER. Trimming cost V 0 bases and J 8 bases, with 10 bases left between them. CDR3 length: 13 residues.

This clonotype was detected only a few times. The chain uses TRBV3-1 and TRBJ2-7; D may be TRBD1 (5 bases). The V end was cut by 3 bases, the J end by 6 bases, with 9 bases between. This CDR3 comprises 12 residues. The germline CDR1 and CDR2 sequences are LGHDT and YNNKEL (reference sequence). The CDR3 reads CASSQTEGEQYF. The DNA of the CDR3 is TGTGCCAGCAGCCAGACAGAAGGCGAGCAGTACTTC.

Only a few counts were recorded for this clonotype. The CDR3 spells CASSYVGQGKDTQYF. The CDR3 nucleotides read TGTGCCAGCAGTTACGTGGGGCAGGGCAAGGATACGCAGTATTTT. This chain connects TRBV6-5 to TRBJ2-3; D might be TRBD1 (5 bases). This CDR3 has 15 residues. Looked up from germline, CDR1 is MNHEY and CDR2 is SVGAGI. V lost 2 bases and J lost 6, with 15 bases in between.

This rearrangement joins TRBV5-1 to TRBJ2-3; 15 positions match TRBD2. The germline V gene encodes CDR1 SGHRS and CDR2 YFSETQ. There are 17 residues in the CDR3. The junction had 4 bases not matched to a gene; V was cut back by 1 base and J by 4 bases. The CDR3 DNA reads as TGCGCCAGCAGCTTGCCGAGGACTAGCGGGGGGGCAGATACGCAGTATTTT. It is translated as CASSLPRTSGGADTQYF.

The CDR3 loop is CASSAHRRGRSSYEQYV. The CDR3 DNA follows: TGTGCCAGCAGCGCCCACCGCAGGGGGCGAAGCTCCTACGAGCAGTACGTC. V usage is TRBV21-1 and J usage is TRBJ2-7; the table names TRBD1, a call not compared with the DNA. TRBV21-1 is a listed pseudogene. The CDR3 extends over 17 amino acids.

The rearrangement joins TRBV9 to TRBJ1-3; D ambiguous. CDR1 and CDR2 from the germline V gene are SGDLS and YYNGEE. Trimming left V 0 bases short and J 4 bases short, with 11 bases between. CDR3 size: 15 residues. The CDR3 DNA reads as TGTGCCAGCAGCGTAGATCTCGGTCCCGGAAACACCATATATTTT. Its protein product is CASSVDLGPGNTIYF.

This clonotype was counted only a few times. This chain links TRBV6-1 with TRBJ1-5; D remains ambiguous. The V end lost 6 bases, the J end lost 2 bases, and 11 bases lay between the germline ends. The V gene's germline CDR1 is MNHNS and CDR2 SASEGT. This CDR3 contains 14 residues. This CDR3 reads CASRSYVGNQPQHF. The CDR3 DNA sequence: TGTGCCAGCAGATCGTATGTCGGCAATCAGCCCCAGCATTTT.

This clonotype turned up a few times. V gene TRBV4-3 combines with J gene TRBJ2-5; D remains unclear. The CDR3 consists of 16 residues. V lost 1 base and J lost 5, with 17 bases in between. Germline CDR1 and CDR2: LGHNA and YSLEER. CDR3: CASSQAWADSMETQYF. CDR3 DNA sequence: TGCGCCAGCAGCCAAGCTTGGGCCGATTCCATGGAGACCCAGTACTTC.